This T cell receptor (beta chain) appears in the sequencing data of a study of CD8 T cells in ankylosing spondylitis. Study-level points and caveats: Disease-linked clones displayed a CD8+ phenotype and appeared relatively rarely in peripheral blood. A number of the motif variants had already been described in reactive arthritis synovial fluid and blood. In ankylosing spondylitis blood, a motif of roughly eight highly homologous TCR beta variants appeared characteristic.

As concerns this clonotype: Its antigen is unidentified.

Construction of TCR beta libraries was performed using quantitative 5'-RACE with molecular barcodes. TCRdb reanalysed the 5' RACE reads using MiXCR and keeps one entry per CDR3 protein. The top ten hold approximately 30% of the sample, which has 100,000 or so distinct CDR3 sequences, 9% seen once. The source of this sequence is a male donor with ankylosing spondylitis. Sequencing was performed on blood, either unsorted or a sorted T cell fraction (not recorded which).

CDR3 protein: CASSLGPLYEQYF. In nucleotides, the CDR3 is TGTGCCAGCAGCTTGGGTCCTCTCTACGAGCAGTACTTC. This chain joins TRBV5-5 and TRBJ2-7, with D hard to call. The germline V gene has CDR1 SGHKS and CDR2 YYEKEE (reference sequence). Trimming pared 0 bases from V and 3 bases from J, leaving 7 bases between. This CDR3 contains 13 residues.